These T cell receptor beta chains were read from a single sample in a study of T cell responses to AZD1222 COVID-19 vaccine. Produced via immunoSEQ multiplex PCR; TCRdb's table is partial and in-frame only. This sample carries 120,000 to 150,000 clones, 92% of them seen once, and the ten largest clones take around 3.2%. The sequenced sample was peripheral blood, obtained on day 0 of AZD1222 vaccination. Receptors were obtained from an adult in good health. The CDR3 runs from the conserved cysteine through the conserved F or W. The D gene is left open where the match is weak. Size values are once, few and many counts, or a class for expanded clones, and some rows have none.

v_call,j_call,clone_size,d_call,cdr3_aa,cdr3_nt
TRBV29-1,TRBJ2-1,.,TRBD2,CSAETYGTSGRTSSYNEQFF,TGCAGCGCCGAAACGTACGGGACTAGCGGGAGGACTAGCTCCTACAATGAGCAGTTCTTC
TRBV19,TRBJ1-3,.,.,CASSLVDSGNTIYF,TGTGCCAGTAGTTTAGTCGACTCTGGAAACACCATATATTTT
TRBV5-6,TRBJ2-1,.,TRBD1,CASSTLTGGQISYNEQFF,TGTGCCAGCAGCACCCTGACAGGGGGCCAAATCTCCTACAATGAGCAGTTCTTC
TRBV12-3/TRBV12-4,TRBJ1-5,once,TRBD1,CASTLGGFQPQHF,TGTGCCAGCACCCTAGGGGGCTTCCAGCCCCAGCATTTT
TRBV10-2,TRBJ2-7,.,TRBD2,CASSDISGLAGDEQYF,TGCGCCAGCAGTGACATATCCGGACTAGCGGGAGACGAGCAGTACTTC
TRBV19,TRBJ1-2,.,TRBD1,CASSTPGTGIYGYTF,TGTGCCAGTAGTACCCCCGGGACAGGGATTTATGGCTACACCTTC
TRBV12-3/TRBV12-4,TRBJ1-3,.,.,CAGRRSSGNTIYF,TGTGCCGGGCGGCGGAGCTCTGGAAACACCATATATTTT
TRBV6-4,TRBJ2-3,many,TRBD2,CASSDSSGRATDTQYF,TGTGCCAGCAGTGACTCTAGCGGGAGGGCCACAGATACGCAGTATTTT
TRBV14,TRBJ2-7,.,TRBD2,CASSQVPSGIFYEQYF,TGTGCCAGCAGCCAAGTCCCTAGCGGGATATTCTACGAGCAGTACTTC
TRBV7-2,TRBJ2-1,.,TRBD2,CASSLVVASGFKEQFF,TGTGCCAGCAGCTTAGTGGTAGCTAGCGGCTTCAAGGAGCAGTTCTTC
TRBV3-1/TRBV3-2,TRBJ2-1,.,TRBD2,CASSQGLAGRAGNEQFF,TGTGCCAGCAGCCAAGGACTAGCGGGCAGAGCAGGCAATGAGCAGTTCTTC
TRBV7-9,TRBJ1-3,.,TRBD1,CASSPPGQLGNTIYF,TGTGCCAGCAGCCCTCCGGGACAGTTAGGAAACACCATATATTTT
TRBV30,TRBJ1-4,.,.,CAWGRGDNEKLFF,TGTGCCTGGGGACGGGGAGATAATGAAAAACTGTTTTTT
TRBV6-1,TRBJ1-3,.,.,CASSDYSQSSGNTIYF,TGTGCCAGCAGTGATTACTCCCAGAGCTCTGGAAACACCATATATTTT
TRBV20-1,TRBJ1-1,.,.,CSASGGFGHTEAFF,TGCAGTGCTAGTGGGGGGTTCGGGCACACTGAAGCTTTCTTT
TRBV6-5,TRBJ1-4,.,TRBD1,CASRLDRDPNEKLFF,TGTGCCAGCAGACTCGACAGGGACCCTAATGAAAAACTGTTTTTT
TRBV6-2/TRBV6-3,TRBJ2-2,.,.,CASSEAGVSSGSGELFF,TGTGCCAGCAGTGAGGCAGGGGTCTCCTCAGGAAGCGGGGAGCTGTTTTTT
TRBV11-3,TRBJ2-7,.,.,CASSPPGVPYEQYF,TGTGCCAGCAGCCCCCCCGGGGTCCCCTACGAGCAGTACTTC
TRBV19,TRBJ1-5,.,TRBD1,CASSKGQGAGQPQHF,TGTGCCAGTAGTAAGGGACAGGGGGCCGGTCAGCCCCAGCATTTT
TRBV6-1,TRBJ2-3,.,.,CASSEASRTDTQYF,TGTGCCAGCAGTGAAGCCAGCCGCACAGATACGCAGTATTTT
TRBV7-9,TRBJ2-1,.,.,CASSSGADRRGPYNEQFF,TGTGCCAGCAGCTCAGGGGCCGACCGGCGGGGGCCTTACAATGAGCAGTTCTTC
TRBV18,TRBJ1-1,.,TRBD1,CASSPQGETEAFF,TGTGCCAGCTCACCCCAGGGGGAAACTGAAGCTTTCTTT
TRBV21-1,TRBJ2-1,.,.,CASSKEGLAPLGDNEQFF,TGTGCCAGCAGCAAAGAGGGACTAGCGCCGCTCGGCGACAATGAGCAGTTCTTC
TRBV11-1,TRBJ1-1,.,.,CASSLTEGNTEAFF,TGTGCCAGCAGCTTAACGGAGGGGAACACTGAAGCTTTCTTT
TRBV2,TRBJ2-1,.,TRBD2,CASSVHQLAGGFDEQFF,TGTGCCAGCAGTGTCCACCAACTAGCGGGAGGATTTGATGAGCAGTTCTTC
TRBV10-2,TRBJ1-2,.,.,CASSESQGLYGYTF,TGCGCCAGCAGTGAGTCTCAGGGGCTTTATGGCTACACCTTC
TRBV3-1/TRBV3-2,TRBJ2-5,.,.,CASSQGVGAGQETQYF,TGTGCCAGCAGCCAAGGGGTAGGGGCGGGCCAAGAGACCCAGTACTTC
TRBV2,TRBJ1-1,.,.,CASGQSYANTEAFF,TGTGCCAGCGGCCAGAGTTATGCGAACACTGAAGCTTTCTTT
TRBV4-3,TRBJ1-2,.,TRBD1,CASSQVGDRAYGYTF,TGCGCCAGCAGCCAGGTGGGGGACAGGGCCTATGGCTACACCTTC
TRBV28,TRBJ2-5,.,TRBD2,CASSLASGGQETQYF,TGTGCCAGCAGTTTGGCAAGCGGGGGCCAAGAGACCCAGTACTTC
TRBV6-5,TRBJ1-4,.,TRBD1,CASTRDRGIEKLFF,TGTGCCAGCACTCGGGACAGGGGCATTGAAAAACTGTTTTTT